This T cell receptor (beta chain) was found in a study of PD-1 blockade in classical Hodgkin lymphoma. TCRdb's copy holds only in-frame clones and misses some; the assay was immunoSEQ multiplex PCR. This sample has about 58,000 clones, with more than 75% found just once. Broader study findings: CD4+ TCR diversity rose significantly by C4D1, and CD8+ TCR diversity did not.

About this clone: Its antigen is currently unknown.

Every patient was affected by relapse after autologous stem cell transplantation, while exposure to brentuximab vedotin was not uniform. The clonotype comes from a human donor with classical Hodgkin lymphoma. The starting material was peripheral blood mononuclear cells (PBMCs), obtained before the second cycle of nivolumab.

The CDR3 is CASSLNLISGANVLTF. In nucleotides, the CDR3 is TGTGCCAGCAGTCTTAATTTGATTTCTGGGGCCAACGTCCTGACTTTC. This chain joins TRBV27 and TRBJ2-6; D unclear. There are 16 residues in the CDR3. The V end lost 5 bases, the J end lost 1 base, and 12 bases lay between the germline ends. Germline assignment: CDR1 MNHEY and CDR2 SMNVEV (reference sequence).